These 14 T cell receptor beta chains came from one sample sequenced in a study of shared clonotypes between healthy human individuals (dated by TCRdb to the early 2020s). The library was prepared using the immunoSEQ multiplex PCR assay. As stored in TCRdb, this immuneACCESS dataset retains in-frame rearrangements with V and J assigned. A fraction of the clones does not appear; measured against another copy, unresolved V genes explain less than half of the discrepancy, and the remainder lacks a known reason. The table for this sample lists about 2.3 million clones; around 93% of them were counted only once. Roughly 0.34% of the sample rests with the top ten. Sequences were obtained from naive CD4+ T cells from PBMCs. Taken with the paper, the label for cell subset or site translates to: CD45RA+ positively selected. All receptors come from a man in his late teens or twenties in good health. Some clones in this sample may be carry-over from other donors' samples.

The table lists this clone with a count of one. The J gene is TRBJ1-5, the V gene TRBV19; the D gene is possibly TRBD1 (5 bases). The CDR3 has 14 residues. Trimming stripped 9 bases from V and 3 bases from J, with 15 bases between. Germline V CDR1 and CDR2: LNHDA, SQIVND (reference sequence). The CDR3 loop is CASGRAGINQPQHF. The CDR3 DNA is TGTGCCAGCGGGCGCGCAGGGATCAATCAGCCCCAGCATTTT. The full variable domain, rest sourced from reference TRBV19 and TRBJ1-5, is DGGITQSPKYLFRKEGQNVTLSCEQNLNHDAMYWYRQDPGQGLRLIYYSQIVNDFQKGDIAEGYSVSREKKESFPLTVTSAQKNPTAFYLCASGRAGINQPQHFGDGTRLSIL.

The table lists this clone with a count of one. The J gene is TRBJ2-1, the V gene TRBV28, with D possibly matching TRBD2 (7 bases). V was trimmed by 4 bases and J by 4 bases, leaving 17 bases between them. Germline-derived CDR1 and CDR2 are MDHEN and SYDVKM. The CDR3 contains 16 residues. The CDR3 nucleotides read TGTGCCAGCAGTTATGGGGGCGGGAGCGGGTACAATGAGCAGTTCTTC. Protein sequence: CASSYGGGSGYNEQFF.

Concerning this clone itself: This specimen includes other DNA sequences encoding the same CDR3. The chain combines TRBV9 with TRBJ2-5; the D call may be TRBD1 or TRBD2 (6 bases each). Trimming shortened V by 0 bases and J by 4 bases, and 10 bases separated the two germline ends. This CDR3 is 14 amino acids long. CDR1 and CDR2 (germline): SGDLS, YYNGEE. The CDR3 bases are TGTGCCAGCAGCGTAGAGGGGGGCCGAGAGACCCAGTACTTC. Protein sequence: CASSVEGGRETQYF.

CDR3 nucleotide sequence: TGTGCCAGCAGTTACTCGATACGCTACCAAGAGACCCAGTACTTC. The encoded protein is CASSYSIRYQETQYF. V and J are TRBV6-5 and TRBJ2-5; D gene uncertain. The CDR3 totals 15 residues. Trimming cost V 0 bases and J 0 bases, with 8 bases left between them. Germline V gives CDR1 MNHEY, CDR2 SVGAGI.

This clone came up once. The chain carries TRBV2 and TRBJ2-2; TRBD1 matches 12 bases. Germline CDR1 is SNHLY and CDR2 is FYNNEI. The trim removed 7 bases at V and 5 bases at J, leaving 5 bases unmatched. The CDR3 contains 15 residues. The CDR3 loop reads CASMGGQGATGELFF. As DNA, the CDR3 is TGTGCCAGCATGGGGGGACAGGGGGCTACCGGGGAGCTGTTTTTT.

The chain carries TRBV6-4 and TRBJ2-3, with D perhaps TRBD1 or TRBD2 (6 bases each). Trimming shortened V by 2 bases and J by 2 bases, and 8 bases separated the two germline ends. The germline gives CDR1 MRHNA, CDR2 SNTAGT. CDR3 size: 14 residues. Written as DNA, the CDR3 is TGTGCCAGCAGTGACGGGGGGCCCACAGATACGCAGTATTTT. Translating it yields CASSDGGPTDTQYF.

Only one count was recorded for this clone. The chain couples TRBV5-1 to TRBJ2-5; D is perhaps TRBD2 (6 bases). V lost 3 bases and J lost 0, with 15 bases in between. Germline V CDR1 and CDR2: SGHRS, YFSETQ. The CDR3 covers 16 residues. CDR3 in amino acids: CASSSRARRDQETQYF. CDR3 bases: TGCGCCAGCAGCTCGCGGGCCAGGAGGGACCAAGAGACCCAGTACTTC.

The chain is built from TRBV5-4 and TRBJ2-3; 7 nucleotides match TRBD2. CDR3 length: 15 residues. Germline V gene lookup returns CDR1 SGHNT and CDR2 YYREEE (reference sequence). The trim removed 0 bases at V and 3 bases at J, leaving 4 bases unmatched. CDR3 sequence (DNA): TGTGCCAGCAGCTTGGGTGCGGGAGAGACAGATACGCAGTATTTT. Its translation: CASSLGAGETDTQYF. The full variable domain, rest sourced from reference TRBV5-4 and TRBJ2-3, is ETGVTQSPTHLIKTRGQQVTLRCSSQSGHNTVSWYQQALGQGPQFIFQYYREEENGRGNFPPRFSGLQFPNYSSELNVNALELDDSALYLCASSLGAGETDTQYFGPGTRLTVL.

The genes are TRBV28 and TRBJ1-2; no reliable D call. V was cut by 3 bases and J by 4 bases, with 12 bases left in between. The CDR3 consists of 14 residues. CDR1 is MDHEN, CDR2 SYDVKM, per germline. CDR3 sequence: CASSFLGSIYGYTF. Written as DNA, the CDR3 is TGTGCCAGCAGTTTCCTGGGCAGCATCTATGGCTACACCTTC.

V gene TRBV1 combines with J gene TRBJ1-4. TRBV1 corresponds to a pseudogene. CDR3 length: 14 amino acids. CDR3: CTSSLGTAGGKLFF. CDR3 coding DNA: TGCACCAGCAGCCTAGGGACAGCGGGGGGAAAACTGTTTTTT.

The rearrangement joins TRBV5-6 to TRBJ2-4; a weak D match, TRBD2 (6 bases). The CDR3 consists of 18 residues. Trimming stripped 0 bases from V and 6 bases from J, with 22 bases between. Germline CDR1 is SGHDT and CDR2 is YYEEEE. As DNA, the CDR3 is TGTGCCAGCAGCTTGGGGGCCTTAGGGGACTGGAGATTAAACATTCAGTACTTC. Translating it yields CASSLGALGDWRLNIQYF. The variable domain in full, with the rest retrieved from reference TRBV5-6 and TRBJ2-4, is DAGVTQSPTHLIKTRGQQVTLRCSPKSGHDTVSWYQQALGQGPQFIFQYYEEEERQRGNFPDRFSGHQFPNYSSELNVNALLLGDSALYLCASSLGALGDWRLNIQYFGAGTRLSVL.

V gene TRBV5-1 combines with J gene TRBJ2-2; D unresolved. Trimming pared 4 bases from V and 6 bases from J, leaving 25 bases between. The germline CDR1 and CDR2 sequences are SGHRS and YFSETQ. The CDR3 spans 18 residues. The CDR3 DNA reads TGCGCCAGCAGCCCGTGGCCCGATCTAATTAAGTTCCCCGGGGAGCTGTTTTTT. This gives the protein CASSPWPDLIKFPGELFF.

The V call is TRBV28, the J call TRBJ2-6; D not certain. CDR1 and CDR2 from the germline V gene are MDHEN and SYDVKM. This CDR3 region has 14 residues. Deletions cut 4 bases from V and 3 bases from J, with 7 bases between. CDR3 DNA sequence: TGTGCCAGCAGTTCGACGCGTGGGGCCAACGTCCTGACTTTC. Translating it yields CASSSTRGANVLTF. The full variable domain, rest sourced from reference TRBV28 and TRBJ2-6, is DVKVTQSSRYLVKRTGEKVFLECVQDMDHENMFWYRQDPGLGLRLIYFSYDVKMKEKGDIPEGYSVSREKKERFSLILESASTNQTSMYLCASSSTRGANVLTFGAGSRLTVL.

This sequence joins TRBV5-1 and TRBJ1-1; D remains ambiguous. This CDR3 comprises 14 residues. V was trimmed by 3 bases and J by 5 bases, leaving 14 bases between them. From germline, CDR1 is SGHRS and CDR2 YFSETQ. The CDR3 is CASSYRPVNTEAFF. The DNA of the CDR3 is TGCGCCAGCAGCTACCGGCCAGTAAATACTGAAGCTTTCTTT.